The present T cell receptor (beta chain) was sequenced within a study of control samples from healthy donors and cancer patients (dated by TCRdb to the early 2020s). Comments on this clone: Its antigen remains undetermined. The sample holds no much larger clone one base away, and base qualities are not on file.

V is pared back by 0 bases and J by 9 bases, with 11 bases lying between the germline termini. The germline V gene gives CDR1 as LGHNA and CDR2 as YSLEER. Reading from cysteine to phenylalanine, the CDR3 counts 13 amino acids. The entry retains the CDR3 DNA only, 39 bases that are in frame from base 1. The receptor library was made with the immunoSEQ multiplex PCR assay. Entries here come from immuneACCESS through TCRdb and include only in-frame sequences with V and J called. Some clones fail to appear in such tables; in the studies checked, an unresolved V gene covers under half of the shortfall, and the cause of the remainder is unknown. In all, the sample holds 65,000 to 90,000 clones, and 75% to 90% of those were seen once. Of the sample, approximately 8.8% is held by the ten largest clones.

Recombination connected TRBV4-3 to TRBJ1-2; no D gene can be assigned with confidence. The sequenced sample consisted of PBMCs. The TCR comes from a woman in her 50s with colorectal cancer. The sequenced DNA is TGCGCCAGCAGCCAAGATTATACAGATAGCTACACCTTC. It encodes CASSQDYTDSYTF.